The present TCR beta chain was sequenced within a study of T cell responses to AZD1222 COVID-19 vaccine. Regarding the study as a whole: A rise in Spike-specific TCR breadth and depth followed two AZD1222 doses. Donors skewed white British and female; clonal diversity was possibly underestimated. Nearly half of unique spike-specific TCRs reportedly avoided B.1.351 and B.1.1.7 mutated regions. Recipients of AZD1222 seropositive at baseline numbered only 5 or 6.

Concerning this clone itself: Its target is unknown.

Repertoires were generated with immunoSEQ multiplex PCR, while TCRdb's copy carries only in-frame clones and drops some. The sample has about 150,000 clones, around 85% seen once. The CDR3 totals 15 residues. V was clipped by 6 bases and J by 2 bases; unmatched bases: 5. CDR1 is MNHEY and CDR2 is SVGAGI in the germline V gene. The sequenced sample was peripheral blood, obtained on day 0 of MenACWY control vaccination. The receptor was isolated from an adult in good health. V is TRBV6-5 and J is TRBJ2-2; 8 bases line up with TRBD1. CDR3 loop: CASRSTGANTGELFF. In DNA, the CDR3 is TGTGCCAGCAGGTCGACAGGGGCCAACACCGGGGAGCTGTTTTTT.